The 31 T cell receptor beta chains below come from one sample, sequenced in a study of CD4 T cells in relation to SARS-CoV-2 and coronaviruses. Sequencing was performed with immunoSEQ multiplex PCR; in TCRdb, only in-frame clones are kept and a portion is missing. Here the sample spans about 59,000 clones, just over 85% being singletons. Unexposed donor CD4+ T cells date from 2011-2018, before the COVID-19 pandemic. What was sequenced was memory CD4+ T cells from PBMCs. These receptors originate from a human donor in good health.

This chain joins TRBV28 and TRBJ2-3; 8 bases agree with TRBD2. This CDR3 has 15 amino acids. The germline gives CDR1 MDHEN, CDR2 SYDVKM. Losses at the gene ends were 8 bases for V and 4 bases for J; bases not matched to a gene: 11. This CDR3 is CASQTPAGGADTQYF. As DNA, the CDR3 is TGTGCCAGCCAGACTCCGGCGGGAGGCGCAGATACGCAGTATTTT.

This chain joins TRBV30 and TRBJ1-1; unclear D gene. Germline assignment: CDR1 GTSNPN and CDR2 SVGIG (reference sequence). This CDR3 has 14 residues. The germline V and J ends were trimmed by 2 bases and 1 base, with 11 bases remaining between them. This CDR3 reads CAWSRLRRNTEAFF. The CDR3 DNA reads TGTGCCTGGAGTCGGTTAAGGCGGAACACTGAAGCTTTCTTT.

The chain couples TRBV7-3 to TRBJ2-5; 11 nucleotides align to TRBD2. V lost 5 bases to trimming and J lost 5 bases; unmatched junction nucleotides: 7. Looked up from germline, CDR1 is SGHTA and CDR2 is FQGTGA. The CDR3 covers 15 residues. The CDR3 loop is CASSISGRAGETQYF. Written as DNA, the CDR3 is TGTGCCAGCAGCATTAGCGGGAGGGCTGGGGAGACCCAGTACTTC. Using reference TRBV7-3 and TRBJ2-5 for the parts outside the CDR3, the full variable domain is GAGVSQTPSNKVTEKGKYVELRCDPISGHTALYWYRQSLGQGPEFLIYFQGTGAADDSGLPNDRFFAVRPEGSVSTLKIQRTERGDSAVYLCASSISGRAGETQYFGPGTRLLVL.

The chain is built from TRBV29-1 and TRBJ1-2, with D maybe TRBD1 (5 bases). The CDR3 length is 13 residues. V was shortened by 7 bases and J by 6 bases, with 18 bases between the two germline ends. Germline CDR1 and CDR2: SQVTM and ANQGSEA. The CDR3 nucleotides are TGCAGCGGTGGATCCGGGACGACGAATGGCTACACCTTC. Its translation: CSGGSGTTNGYTF.

This chain joins TRBV7-9 and TRBJ2-2, with 13 bases identical to TRBD2. This CDR3 is built from 17 residues. With V trimmed by 4 bases and J by 6 bases, 8 bases remained unmatched. CDR1 and CDR2 from the germline V gene are SEHNR and FQNEAQ (reference sequence). Here the CDR3 DNA reads TGTGCCAGCAGCTCACTAGCGGGAGGGTATCTGTCCGGGGAGCTGTTTTTT. This codes for CASSSLAGGYLSGELFF. The whole variable domain, filled in from reference TRBV7-9 and TRBJ2-2, reads DTGVSQNPRHKITKRGQNVTFRCDPISEHNRLYWYRQTLGQGPEFLTYFQNEAQLEKSRLLSDRFSAERPKGSFSTLEIQRTEQGDSAMYLCASSSLAGGYLSGELFFGEGSRLTVL.

This sequence joins TRBV7-2 and TRBJ1-2, with 8 bases identical to TRBD1. The CDR3 spans 14 residues. In germline, CDR1 is SGHTA, CDR2 FQGNSA. J was trimmed by 3 bases and V by 5 bases; bases with no gene match: 5. The CDR3 here is CASSLGQGDYGYTF. The CDR3 coding sequence is TGTGCCAGCAGCCTAGGACAGGGAGACTATGGCTACACCTTC.

The chain has TRBV7-2 and TRBJ2-1; 8 bases are a match to TRBD2. Germline loops: CDR1 SGHTA, CDR2 FQGNSA. This CDR3 is built from 15 residues. J was trimmed by 8 bases and V by 5 bases; bases with no gene match: 11. CDR3 loop: CASSPSGSRLDEQFF. The CDR3 DNA reads as TGTGCCAGCAGCCCGAGCGGGAGTAGGTTGGATGAGCAGTTCTTC.

CDR3 DNA sequence: TGTGCCAGCAGTAACCGGGGGGCGGGTGGCTACACCTTC. Its translation is CASSNRGAGGYTF. This chain connects TRBV12-3 or TRBV12-4 to TRBJ1-2; D possibly corresponds to TRBD1 (6 bases). CDR3 length equals 13 residues. V lost 5 bases, J lost 7 bases, and 14 bases lay in between.

This rearrangement joins TRBV19 to TRBJ2-5, with TRBD1 matching 7 bases. CDR1 is LNHDA and CDR2 is SQIVND in the germline V gene (reference sequence). V was clipped by 6 bases and J by 4 bases; unmatched bases: 8. This CDR3 region has 14 residues. The CDR3, as DNA: TGTGCCAGTAGCGAGGGGGCTTTGGGAGAGACCCAGTACTTC. This gives the protein CASSEGALGETQYF.

The chain uses TRBV5-1 and TRBJ2-5; tentative D call: TRBD1 (6 bases). Germline V gives CDR1 SGHRS, CDR2 YFSETQ. The CDR3 covers 14 residues. Trimming cost V 2 bases and J 1 base, with 9 bases left between them. CDR3 residues: CASSLQGAQETQYF. CDR3 DNA: TGCGCCAGCAGCTTACAGGGAGCCCAAGAGACCCAGTACTTC.

This chain links TRBV7-2 with TRBJ2-1; 9 nucleotides align to TRBD2. The CDR3 has 15 amino acids. V lost 4 bases and J lost 6; bases outside the gene matches: 7. Germline CDR1 SGHTA, CDR2 FQGNSA. The CDR3 DNA is TGTGCCAGCAGCTATGGTAGCGGGAGTGGCAATGAGCAGTTCTTC. As protein: CASSYGSGSGNEQFF. Full variable domain (missing parts from reference TRBV7-2 and TRBJ2-1): GAGVSQSPSNKVTEKGKDVELRCDPISGHTALYWYRQSLGQGLEFLIYFQGNSAPDKSGLPSDRFSAERTGGSVSTLTIQRTQQEDSAVYLCASSYGSGSGNEQFFGPGTRLTVL.

The chain combines TRBV24-1 with TRBJ2-2, with D perhaps TRBD2 (7 bases). Germline V lookup: CDR1 KGHDR, CDR2 SFDVKD. The CDR3 spans 16 residues. V lost 3 bases, J lost 1 base, and 11 bases lay in between. This chain's CDR3 is CATSDQGGVNTGELFF. CDR3 DNA sequence: TGTGCCACCAGTGATCAAGGGGGGGTGAACACCGGGGAGCTGTTTTTT.

V usage is TRBV11-2 and J usage is TRBJ2-2, with TRBD1 matching over 7 bases. V lost 2 bases, J lost 4 bases, and 4 bases stayed unmatched. Germline-derived CDR1 and CDR2 are SGHAT and FQNNGV. This CDR3 has 15 amino acids. The chain's CDR3 is CASSLYRGGTGELFF. CDR3 nucleotide sequence: TGTGCCAGCAGCTTATACAGGGGTGGCACCGGGGAGCTGTTTTTT.

Here the CDR3 reads CASSQASGYTF. The CDR3 nucleotides read TGTGCCAGCAGCCAAGCATCAGGCTACACCTTC. V and J are TRBV4-2 and TRBJ1-2, with no clear D. V was shortened by 1 base and J by 8 bases, with 5 bases between the two germline ends. From germline, CDR1 is LGHNA and CDR2 YNFKEQ. CDR3 length: 11 residues.

This chain links TRBV24-1 with TRBJ1-5; TRBD1 might be the D (6 bases). Germline-derived CDR1 and CDR2 are KGHDR and SFDVKD. V gave up 2 bases and J gave up 1 base, with 11 bases separating them. This CDR3 region has 16 residues. CDR3 nucleotides: TGTGCCACCAGTGATTCGAGGGGGACAAGCAATCAGCCCCAGCATTTT. Protein product: CATSDSRGTSNQPQHF.

The V call is TRBV5-1, the J call TRBJ2-3; D possibly corresponds to TRBD2 (5 bases). The V gene's germline CDR1 is SGHRS and CDR2 YFSETQ. The CDR3 sequence is 16 residues long. Trimming shortened V by 4 bases and J by 6 bases, and 21 bases separated the two germline ends. The CDR3 sequence is CASSPPQDSLADTQYF. The CDR3 coding sequence is TGCGCCAGCAGCCCACCGCAGGACTCTTTAGCGGATACGCAGTATTTT.

V usage is TRBV6-5 and J usage is TRBJ1-2; TRBD1 matches 9 bases. Germline CDR1 is MNHEY and CDR2 is SVGAGI. The CDR3 is 14 residues long. V was pared by 4 bases and J by 7 bases, with 7 bases of the junction left unmatched. The CDR3 is CASSSTGGAGGYTF. CDR3 DNA sequence: TGTGCCAGCAGTTCAACAGGGGGCGCCGGTGGCTACACCTTC.

This rearrangement joins TRBV15 to TRBJ2-1, with TRBD2 matching 7 bases. The CDR3 is made up of 17 amino acids. Unmatched junction bases numbered 15, after V lost 6 bases and J lost 4 bases. Germline V gene data show CDR1 as LNHNV and CDR2 as YYDKDF (reference sequence). CDR3 region: CATSKNLRRGLYNEQFF. In DNA, the CDR3 is TGTGCCACCAGTAAAAACCTAAGAAGGGGACTATACAATGAGCAGTTCTTC.

This chain uses TRBV7-2 with TRBJ2-7; no clear D gene. In germline, CDR1 is SGHTA, CDR2 FQGNSA. The CDR3 runs 14 residues. The V and J ends lost 3 bases and 1 base respectively, with 10 bases between them. Here the CDR3 DNA reads TGTGCCAGCAGCTTCGTTGCGGTATCCTACGAGCAGTACTTC. Its translation is CASSFVAVSYEQYF.

This clone was counted between two and nine times. This sequence joins TRBV18 and TRBJ2-7; D remains ambiguous. V lost 0 bases and J 5 bases, leaving 8 bases between the germline ends. From germline, CDR1 is KGHSH and CDR2 LQKENI. The length of the CDR3 is 13 residues. The CDR3 protein is CASSPPFSNEQYF. The CDR3 DNA follows: TGTGCCAGCTCACCACCGTTCAGCAACGAGCAGTACTTC.

The chain has TRBV2 and TRBJ1-5, with 7 positions matching TRBD1. Germline assignment: CDR1 SNHLY and CDR2 FYNNEI. The CDR3 spans 14 residues. After removal of 6 bases from V and 2 bases from J, the junction contained 4 bases not matched to a gene. CDR3 loop: CASRQDRGNQPQHF. CDR3 nucleotide sequence: TGTGCCAGCAGACAAGACAGGGGCAATCAGCCCCAGCATTTT.

The chain employs TRBV24-1 and TRBJ1-2; the match to TRBD1 covers 7 bases. The CDR3 runs to 14 residues. CDR1 is KGHDR and CDR2 is SFDVKD in the germline V gene. Trimming at V came to 6 bases and at J to 6 bases, leaving 9 bases not matched to a gene. CDR3 loop: CATSSPTGRHGYTF. CDR3 nucleotides: TGTGCCACCAGTTCGCCGACAGGGAGACATGGCTACACCTTC.

The rearrangement joins TRBV29-1 to TRBJ2-1; D unclear. V was trimmed by 7 bases and J by 6 bases, leaving 13 bases between them. CDR1 is SQVTM and CDR2 is ANQGSEA in the germline V gene. The CDR3 spans 12 residues. The CDR3 region is CSASFQVNEQFF. The CDR3 DNA reads TGCAGCGCCTCTTTTCAGGTCAATGAGCAGTTCTTC.

The V and J genes are TRBV11-2 and TRBJ2-1, with a tentative D call TRBD2 (6 bases). Trimming stripped 3 bases from V and 0 bases from J, with 15 bases between. Per germline, CDR1 SGHAT and CDR2 FQNNGV. The CDR3 totals 17 residues. CDR3 in DNA: TGTGCCAGCAGCTTCGAAAAGCGGGCGAGCTCCTACAATGAGCAGTTCTTC. This translates into CASSFEKRASSYNEQFF. Looking up the rest from reference TRBV11-2 and TRBJ2-1 gives the full variable domain: EAGVAQSPRYKIIEKRQSVAFWCNPISGHATLYWYQQILGQGPKLLIQFQNNGVVDDSQLPKDRFSAERLKGVDSTLKIQPAKLEDSAVYLCASSFEKRASSYNEQFFGPGTRLTVL.

The chain has TRBV3-1 (or the pseudogene TRBV3-2) and TRBJ1-1; D is unclear. Germline V CDR1 and CDR2: LGHDT, YNNKEL (reference sequence). The CDR3 length is 13 residues. V dropped 2 bases and J dropped 0 bases, with 4 bases sitting between them. The CDR3 DNA reads as TGTGCCAGCAGCCAACGACTGAACACTGAAGCTTTCTTT. Its translation is CASSQRLNTEAFF.

This chain connects TRBV11-1 to TRBJ2-1; TRBD2 matches 9 bases. Germline CDR1 reads SGHAT; CDR2 reads FQDESV (reference sequence). V was pared by 7 bases and J by 9 bases, with 7 bases of the junction left unmatched. The CDR3 contains 13 residues. Written as DNA, the CDR3 is TGTGCCAGCACGTGGCGGGAGGGTAGTGAGCAGTTCTTC. It specifies CASTWREGSEQFF.

The chain couples TRBV7-9 to TRBJ1-2; D is uncertain. The ends were cut back, 5 bases at V and 3 bases at J, with 7 bases in the middle. The CDR3 extends over 12 amino acids. From germline, CDR1 is SEHNR and CDR2 FQNEAQ (reference sequence). CDR3 in DNA: TGTGCCAGCAGCCTGACGGACTATGGCTACACCTTC. This encodes CASSLTDYGYTF.

The CDR3 sequence: CASSSQLGELATQYF. CDR3 DNA sequence: TGTGCCAGCAGCTCCCAACTAGGGGAGTTGGCGACCCAGTACTTC. V and J are TRBV9 and TRBJ2-5; perhaps D is TRBD1 or TRBD2 (5 bases each). The ends were cut back, 4 bases at V and 7 bases at J, with 20 bases in the middle. The CDR3 has 15 residues. The germline V gene has CDR1 SGDLS and CDR2 YYNGEE.

The chain links TRBV28 to TRBJ2-6; a weak D match, TRBD1 (5 bases). Germline CDR1 is MDHEN and CDR2 is SYDVKM. The CDR3 runs to 16 residues. V was trimmed by 7 bases and J by 2 bases, leaving 15 bases between them. The CDR3 nucleotides are TGTGCCAGCAAGGGATCCTTAGGGGCTGGGGCCAACGTCCTGACTTTC. Its translation: CASKGSLGAGANVLTF. The full variable domain, in which reference TRBV28 and TRBJ2-6 provide the parts outside the CDR3, is DVKVTQSSRYLVKRTGEKVFLECVQDMDHENMFWYRQDPGLGLRLIYFSYDVKMKEKGDIPEGYSVSREKKERFSLILESASTNQTSMYLCASKGSLGAGANVLTFGAGSRLTVL.

The chain joins TRBV19 to TRBJ1-6, with 8 bases matching TRBD1. Looked up from germline, CDR1 is LNHDA and CDR2 is SQIVND (reference sequence). Unmatched junction bases numbered 15, after V lost 5 bases and J lost 0 bases. The CDR3 is 20 amino acids. The DNA for the CDR3 is TGTGCCAGTAGTCCGAAGGAAAGACAGGGGCGAAGCTCCTATAATTCACCCCTCCACTTT. Protein: CASSPKERQGRSSYNSPLHF. Filled out from reference TRBV19 and TRBJ1-6, the complete variable domain reads DGGITQSPKYLFRKEGQNVTLSCEQNLNHDAMYWYRQDPGQGLRLIYYSQIVNDFQKGDIAEGYSVSREKKESFPLTVTSAQKNPTAFYLCASSPKERQGRSSYNSPLHFGNGTRLTVT.

The V and J genes are TRBV30 and TRBJ1-2; D is unresolved. In germline, CDR1 is GTSNPN, CDR2 SVGIG (reference sequence). The CDR3 sequence is 14 residues long. V dropped 5 bases and J dropped 2 bases, with 15 bases sitting between them. The CDR3 loop reads CAWGMRRINYGYTF. CDR3 nucleotides: TGTGCCTGGGGAATGAGGCGGATCAACTATGGCTACACCTTC.